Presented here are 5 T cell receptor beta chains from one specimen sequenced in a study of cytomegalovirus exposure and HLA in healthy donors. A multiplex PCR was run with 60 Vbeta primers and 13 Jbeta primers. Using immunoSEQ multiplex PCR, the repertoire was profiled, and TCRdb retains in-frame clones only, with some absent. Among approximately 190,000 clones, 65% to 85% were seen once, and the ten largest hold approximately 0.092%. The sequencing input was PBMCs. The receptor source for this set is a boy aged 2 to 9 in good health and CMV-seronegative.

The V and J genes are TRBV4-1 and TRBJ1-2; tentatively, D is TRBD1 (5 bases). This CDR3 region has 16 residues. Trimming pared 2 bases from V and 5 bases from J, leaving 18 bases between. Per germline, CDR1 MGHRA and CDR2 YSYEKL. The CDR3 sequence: CASSQLTLTDLYGYTF. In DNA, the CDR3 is TGCGCCAGCAGCCAACTTACTCTGACAGACTTGTATGGCTACACCTTC.

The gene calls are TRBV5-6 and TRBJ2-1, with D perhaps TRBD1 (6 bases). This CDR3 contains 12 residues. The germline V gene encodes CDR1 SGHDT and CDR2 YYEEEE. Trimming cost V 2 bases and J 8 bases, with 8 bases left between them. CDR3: CASSLQGYEQFF. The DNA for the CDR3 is TGTGCCAGCAGCTTACAGGGATATGAGCAGTTCTTC.

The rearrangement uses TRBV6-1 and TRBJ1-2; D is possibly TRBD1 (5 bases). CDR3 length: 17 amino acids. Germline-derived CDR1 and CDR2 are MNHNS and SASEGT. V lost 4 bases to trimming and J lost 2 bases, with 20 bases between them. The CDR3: CASSGTRGSAGNYGYTF. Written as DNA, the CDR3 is TGTGCCAGCAGTGGCACAAGGGGCTCCGCGGGGAACTATGGCTACACCTTC.

CDR3 sequence (DNA): TGTGCCAGCAGTATGGGGGGATCTAACTATGGCTACACCTTC. Encoded protein: CASSMGGSNYGYTF. The chain has TRBV7-9 and TRBJ1-2; TRBD1 might be the D (5 bases). The CDR3 extends over 14 amino acids. The germline V gene encodes CDR1 SEHNR and CDR2 FQNEAQ (reference sequence). Trimming took 6 bases from V and 0 from J, leaving 11 bases between them. Full variable domain (rest looked up from reference TRBV7-9 and TRBJ1-2): DTGVSQNPRHKITKRGQNVTFRCDPISEHNRLYWYRQTLGQGPEFLTYFQNEAQLEKSRLLSDRFSAERPKGSFSTLEIQRTEQGDSAMYLCASSMGGSNYGYTFGSGTRLTVV.

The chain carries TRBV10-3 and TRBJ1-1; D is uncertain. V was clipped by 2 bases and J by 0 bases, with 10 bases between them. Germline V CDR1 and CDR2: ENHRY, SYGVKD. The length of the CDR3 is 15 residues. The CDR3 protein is CAISEPKNMNTEAFF. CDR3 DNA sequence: TGTGCCATCAGTGAGCCCAAGAACATGAACACTGAAGCTTTCTTT.